The 17 T cell receptor beta chains below all came from one sample that was sequenced in a study of blood T cell repertoires in COVID-19 (dated by TCRdb to the early 2020s). The method behind the library was the immunoSEQ multiplex PCR assay. In TCRdb, the immuneACCESS table is reduced to in-frame sequences with V and J assigned. These tables do not hold every clone; where another copy was compared, an unresolved V gene accounts for under half, and the others remain unexplained. The sample includes 350,000 to 450,000 clones, with around nine tenths observed a single time. The leading ten clones occupy 1.7% of the sample. What was sequenced was PBMCs or T cells enriched from blood (not recorded which). These receptors all stem from a woman aged 25-40 years who had recovered from COVID-19.

The chain joins TRBV5-1 to TRBJ2-2; 8 bases line up with TRBD2. The CDR3 loop spans 16 amino acids. The germline gives CDR1 SGHRS, CDR2 YFSETQ. Trimming cost V 0 bases and J 2 bases; bases outside gene matches: 3. DNA for the CDR3: TGCGCCAGCAGCTTGGGAGTAGCGGGAAACACCGGGGAGCTGTTTTTT. It is translated as CASSLGVAGNTGELFF.

V gene TRBV6-5 combines with J gene TRBJ1-1; D gene uncertain. The CDR3 covers 12 residues. The ends were cut back, 8 bases at V and 1 base at J, with 8 bases in the middle. The V gene's germline CDR1 is MNHEY and CDR2 SVGAGI. Here the CDR3 reads CASVEWNTEAFF. CDR3 DNA sequence: TGTGCCAGCGTCGAGTGGAACACTGAAGCTTTCTTT.

The chain is built from TRBV30 and TRBJ1-1; TRBD1 is a possible D gene (5 bases). This CDR3 spans 11 amino acids. Trimming stripped 7 bases from V and 7 bases from J, with 13 bases between. Germline V gives CDR1 GTSNPN, CDR2 SVGIG (reference sequence). CDR3 region: CASQGNREAFF. In DNA, the CDR3 is TGTGCCTCCCAGGGAAATCGTGAAGCTTTCTTT.

The gene calls are TRBV7-2 and TRBJ2-5, with 14 bases identical to TRBD2. V was clipped by 5 bases and J by 4 bases; unmatched bases: 6. The germline V gene encodes CDR1 SGHTA and CDR2 FQGNSA. The CDR3 is 16 amino acids. For the CDR3, the DNA is TGTGCCAGCAGCCCATGGACTAGCGGGGGGCCAGAGACCCAGTACTTC. Protein sequence: CASSPWTSGGPETQYF. The full variable domain, in which reference TRBV7-2 and TRBJ2-5 provide the parts outside the CDR3, is GAGVSQSPSNKVTEKGKDVELRCDPISGHTALYWYRQSLGQGLEFLIYFQGNSAPDKSGLPSDRFSAERTGGSVSTLTIQRTQQEDSAVYLCASSPWTSGGPETQYFGPGTRLLVL.

V and J are TRBV7-2 and TRBJ1-6; TRBD1 is a possible D gene (6 bases). Trimming stripped 5 bases from V and 8 bases from J, with 13 bases between. The CDR3 is 14 amino acids. CDR1 SGHTA and CDR2 FQGNSA come from the germline V gene. Here the CDR3 reads CASSDQGIHSPLHF. CDR3 nucleotide sequence: TGTGCCAGCAGCGACCAGGGGATTCATTCACCCCTCCACTTT.

The V and J genes are TRBV11-1 and TRBJ1-2; 10 positions agree with TRBD1. CDR1 and CDR2 (germline): SGHAT, FQDESV (reference sequence). This CDR3 region has 13 residues. The J segment lost 8 bases and the V segment lost 5 bases, leaving 5 bases of the junction unmatched. CDR3 amino acids: CASSPRDRGGYTF. The CDR3 nucleotides are TGTGCCAGCAGCCCGAGGGACAGGGGAGGCTACACCTTC.

The chain couples TRBV4-2 to TRBJ2-7; TRBD1 matches 7 bases. The junction had 3 bases not matched to a gene; V was cut back by 3 bases and J by 1 base. The CDR3 runs to 14 residues. Looked up from germline, CDR1 is LGHNA and CDR2 is YNFKEQ. The CDR3 coding sequence is TGTGCCAGCAGCCAGGAGGACAGGTCCTACGAGCAGTACTTC. It specifies CASSQEDRSYEQYF.

CDR3: CASSLQGLAGTDTQYF. The CDR3 DNA reads as TGTGCCAGCAGCCTACAGGGACTAGCGGGGACAGATACGCAGTATTTT. The gene calls are TRBV13 and TRBJ2-3; 13 nucleotides match TRBD2. V lost 5 bases to trimming and J lost 3 bases; unmatched junction nucleotides: 5. CDR1 is PRHDT, CDR2 FYEKMQ, per germline (reference sequence). CDR3 length: 16 residues.

The chain recombines TRBV30 with TRBJ1-5; 8 bases align to TRBD1. The CDR3 sequence is 17 residues long. Germline-derived CDR1 and CDR2 are GTSNPN and SVGIG (reference sequence). The J segment lost 0 bases and the V segment lost 5 bases, leaving 12 bases of the junction unmatched. The CDR3 reads CAWGGTGGSYSNQPQHF. CDR3 in DNA: TGTGCCTGGGGGGGGACAGGTGGGAGCTATAGCAATCAGCCCCAGCATTTT.

This sequence joins TRBV12-3 or TRBV12-4 and TRBJ2-7, with D tentatively TRBD1 (6 bases). Trimming shortened V by 3 bases and J by 5 bases, and 11 bases separated the two germline ends. The CDR3 loop spans 13 amino acids. The CDR3 bases are TGTGCCAGCAGTTTTACCGGGACACACGAGCAGTACTTC. Translation: CASSFTGTHEQYF.

A few counts support this clone. The chain links TRBV18 to TRBJ1-6; possible D gene TRBD1, 5 bases. The CDR3 has 17 amino acids. Per germline, CDR1 KGHSH and CDR2 LQKENI. V was clipped by 3 bases and J by 6 bases, with 18 bases between them. CDR3 protein: CASSPGTPSNINSPLHF. In DNA form, the CDR3 reads TGTGCCAGCTCACCGGGGACTCCCTCTAACATTAATTCACCCCTCCACTTT.

The chain has TRBV29-1 and TRBJ1-4, with TRBD1 matching 7 bases. Trimming cost V 7 bases and J 6 bases; bases outside gene matches: 11. The germline V gene has CDR1 SQVTM and CDR2 ANQGSEA. The CDR3 contains 14 residues. The CDR3 is CSARKRGRDEKLFF. CDR3 nucleotide sequence: TGCAGCGCCCGGAAGAGGGGGCGCGATGAAAAACTGTTTTTT.

The V and J genes are TRBV7-8 and TRBJ2-3, with TRBD1 as a possible D gene (5 bases). Germline V gives CDR1 SGHVS, CDR2 FQNEAQ. V was cut by 2 bases and J by 2 bases, with 8 bases left in between. This CDR3 comprises 14 residues. CDR3 region: CASSLLGDTDTQYF. CDR3 coding DNA: TGTGCCAGCAGCTTACTAGGGGACACAGATACGCAGTATTTT.

The V and J genes are TRBV5-1 and TRBJ1-4; tentatively, D is TRBD1 (6 bases). This CDR3 is 15 amino acids long. The V gene's germline CDR1 is SGHRS and CDR2 YFSETQ. V gave up 5 bases and J gave up 0 bases, with 11 bases separating them. CDR3 DNA: TGCGCCAGCAGGCAGGGGTCCACAACTAATGAAAAACTGTTTTTT. Its translation is CASRQGSTTNEKLFF.

DNA of the CDR3: TGTGCCAGCAGTCAGGGATTTGGTGCTAATTCACCCCTCCACTTT. Translating it yields CASSQGFGANSPLHF. The chain has TRBV27 and TRBJ1-6; maybe TRBD1 (5 bases). V gave up 5 bases and J gave up 6 bases, with 14 bases separating them. CDR3 size: 15 residues. Germline CDR1 is MNHEY and CDR2 is SMNVEV (reference sequence).

The genes are TRBV7-8 and TRBJ1-1; D call uncertain. The CDR3 is 13 residues long. Trimming shortened V by 4 bases and J by 4 bases, and 10 bases separated the two germline ends. Per germline, CDR1 SGHVS and CDR2 FQNEAQ. DNA of the CDR3: TGTGCCAGCAGCTCCTCGGGAGGCACTGAAGCTTTCTTT. It encodes CASSSSGGTEAFF.

The chain carries TRBV10-3 and TRBJ2-1; TRBD2 aligns across 9 bases. CDR1 ENHRY and CDR2 SYGVKD come from the germline V gene. This CDR3 has 13 amino acids. Trimming cost V 8 bases and J 8 bases; bases outside gene matches: 7. The CDR3 DNA reads TGTGCCATCGGCGGGATAGCGGGAGATGAGCAGTTCTTC. Residues: CAIGGIAGDEQFF.